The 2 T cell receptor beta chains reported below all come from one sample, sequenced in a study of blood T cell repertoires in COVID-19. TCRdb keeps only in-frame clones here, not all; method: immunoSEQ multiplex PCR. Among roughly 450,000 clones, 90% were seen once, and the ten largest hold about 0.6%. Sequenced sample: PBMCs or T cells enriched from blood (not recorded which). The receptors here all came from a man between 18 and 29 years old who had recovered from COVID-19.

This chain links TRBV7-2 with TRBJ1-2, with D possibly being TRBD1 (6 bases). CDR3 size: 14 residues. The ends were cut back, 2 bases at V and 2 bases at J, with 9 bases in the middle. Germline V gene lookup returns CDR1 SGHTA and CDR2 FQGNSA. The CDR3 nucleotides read TGTGCCAGCAGCTTAATTCAGGGGAACTATGGCTACACCTTC. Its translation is CASSLIQGNYGYTF.

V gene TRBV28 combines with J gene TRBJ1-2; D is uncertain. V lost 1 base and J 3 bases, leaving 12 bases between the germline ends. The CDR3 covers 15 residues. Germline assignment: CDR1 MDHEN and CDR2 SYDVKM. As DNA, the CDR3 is TGTGCCAGCAGTTTATACTCGGGGTTGGACTATGGCTACACCTTC. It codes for CASSLYSGLDYGYTF.